One TCR beta chain is described in this entry. Its antigen is not known. This entry comes from a study of high-grade serous ovarian cancer treatment subgroups. Study as a whole: Each sample yielded on average roughly 7,400 unique TCR beta rearrangements from around 14,000 reads. The study's findings and limits: Different patients shared almost no repertoire; same-patient tumors shared about 0.11 to 0.79. Repertoire analysis covered CDR3 alone, not CDR1 or CDR2. TCR relatedness rose with neoantigen level and trended with mutation load.

The assay was immunoSEQ multiplex PCR, and TCRdb's table has in-frame clones only and misses some. The sample records about 2,700 clones, 60% to 85% being singletons. The V end lost 3 bases, the J end lost 6 bases, and 8 bases lay between the germline ends. Germline V CDR1 and CDR2: GTSNPN, SVGIG (reference sequence). The CDR3 spans 12 residues. Tumor samples were taken before definitive surgery or chemotherapy. V usage is TRBV30 and J usage is TRBJ2-2; TRBD2 might be the D (5 bases). Sequencing was performed on tumor tissue. The TCR sequence derives from a human donor with high-grade serous ovarian cancer. CDR3 nucleotide sequence: TGTGCCTGGAGGGTGAGGGCCGGGGAGCTGTTTTTT. This sequence encodes CAWRVRAGELFF.